The 8 T cell receptor beta chains in this list originate from one sample, sequenced in a study of T cells in localized non-small cell lung cancer. Profiled with immunoSEQ multiplex PCR; TCRdb holds only in-frame clones, not every one. The data contain 25,000 to 30,000 clones, around nine tenths of them singletons. Sequencing used peripheral blood, obtained before any cancer treatment. These receptors originate from a female donor of 60 years or more with stage III squamous cell lung carcinoma.

V and J are TRBV5-5 and TRBJ2-5; 7 nucleotides align to TRBD1. The length of the CDR3 is 14 residues. The V and J ends lost 1 base and 2 bases, in that order; junction bases with no gene match: 2. Germline V gives CDR1 SGHKS, CDR2 YYEKEE (reference sequence). In DNA form, the CDR3 reads TGTGCCAGCAGCTTGACAGGGGCGCAAGAGACCCAGTACTTC. This encodes CASSLTGAQETQYF.

The gene calls are TRBV4-1 and TRBJ2-7; 13 bases align to TRBD2. CDR3 length equals 16 residues. Germline lookup yields CDR1 MGHRA and CDR2 YSYEKL. V lost 3 bases, J lost 2 bases, and 4 bases stayed unmatched. CDR3 in DNA: TGCGCCAGCAGCCATCCCGGACTAGCGGGAGCCTACGAGCAGTACTTC. Its translation is CASSHPGLAGAYEQYF.

The CDR3 nucleotides read TGTGCCATCAGTGAGACAGGGGTGAACACCGGGGAGCTGTTTTTT. Translation gives CAISETGVNTGELFF. This chain joins TRBV10-3 and TRBJ2-2; 7 positions agree with TRBD1. The CDR3 spans 15 residues. V lost 2 bases, J lost 1 base, and 1 base stayed unmatched. Looked up from germline, CDR1 is ENHRY and CDR2 is SYGVKD.

The V call is TRBV20-1, the J call TRBJ2-3, with D tentatively TRBD2 (5 bases). Germline CDR1 reads DFQATT; CDR2 reads SNEGSKA (reference sequence). This CDR3 spans 11 amino acids. V lost 6 bases and J 6 bases, leaving 10 bases between the germline ends. CDR3 residues: CSAWTVDTQYF. The DNA of the CDR3 is TGCAGTGCGTGGACTGTCGATACGCAGTATTTT.

This chain uses TRBV7-9 with TRBJ1-1; D unresolved. Germline V gene data show CDR1 as SEHNR and CDR2 as FQNEAQ (reference sequence). The CDR3 has 12 amino acids. Trimming took 3 bases from V and 7 from J, leaving 9 bases between them. DNA for the CDR3: TGTGCCAGCAGCTTTTCCTACAGTGAAGCTTTCTTT. This encodes CASSFSYSEAFF.

The chain has TRBV4-1 and TRBJ2-7, with TRBD1 matching over 9 bases. The V and J ends lost 4 bases and 1 base, in that order; junction bases with no gene match: 8. The CDR3 extends over 16 amino acids. Germline V gives CDR1 MGHRA, CDR2 YSYEKL. CDR3 coding DNA: TGCGCCAGCAGCCCACGGGGGACAGGGTTATCCTACGAGCAGTACTTC. This codes for CASSPRGTGLSYEQYF.

This sequence joins TRBV6-5 and TRBJ1-5, with D perhaps matching TRBD1 (5 bases). Germline V gene data show CDR1 as MNHEY and CDR2 as SVGAGI. Trimming removed 5 bases at V and 1 base at J, with 9 bases between. The CDR3 totals 14 residues. DNA of the CDR3: TGTGCCAGCAGTGCCCGGGACAGCAATCAGCCCCAGCATTTT. Translated: CASSARDSNQPQHF.

This clone was detected only once. The chain has TRBV6-6 and TRBJ1-2; D might be TRBD1 (6 bases). V was trimmed by 0 bases and J by 3 bases, leaving 11 bases between them. Germline lookup yields CDR1 MNHNY and CDR2 SVGAGI (reference sequence). The CDR3 covers 15 residues. CDR3 nucleotides: TGTGCCAGCAGTTACTCGAGGGGGGGCGACTATGGCTACACCTTC. Its translation: CASSYSRGGDYGYTF.